This is a list of T cell receptor beta chains from one sample in a study of CD8+CD57+ T cells in acquired aplastic anemia. MiXCR, run by TCRdb on the reads, gives a single entry per CDR3 protein. The table lists approximately 120,000 distinct CDR3 sequences, about 40% of them singletons. Sequencing input: sorted CD4+, CD8+, or CD8+CD57+ T cells (not recorded which) from PBMCs. These TCRs come from a human donor with aplastic anemia. CDR3s include the opening cysteine and the closing phenylalanine or tryptophan. The order of the fields is V gene, J gene, CDR3 protein.

>TRBV29-1|TRBJ2-5
CSVEAGEETQYF
>TRBV5-8|TRBJ2-5
CASSLRQPGPEGTQYF
>TRBV4-3|TRBJ2-1
CASSQDSTLQAEQFF
>TRBV6-1|TRBJ1-2
CASRETNRRTSGYTF
>TRBV15|TRBJ1-2
CATSSQNGGYTF
>TRBV5-5|TRBJ2-2
CASSYPDRRTGELFF
>TRBV5-5|TRBJ1-1
CASSLQGLRVAFF
>TRBV2|TRBJ2-7
CAGATAYEQYF
>TRBV24-1|TRBJ2-3
CATSDATSGGSDTQYF
>TRBV25-1|TRBJ1-3
CASSEWGVSGNTIYF
>TRBV6-2/TRBV6-3|TRBJ1-6
CASNGQKNSPLHF
>TRBV2|TRBJ1-2
CASSVSLYGYTF
>TRBV7-8|TRBJ1-5
CASSSLQGSNQPQHF
>TRBV20-1|TRBJ2-7
CSARDSGRAQYF
>TRBV6-1|TRBJ1-6
CASSEAGRGRSPLHF
>TRBV3-1|TRBJ1-1
CASSRLKDTEAFF
>TRBV5-4|TRBJ2-5
CASGPFGGETQYF
>TRBV27|TRBJ1-1
CASSPFTPPGAFF
>TRBV20-1|TRBJ2-7
CSARVSGTDPYEQYF
>TRBV6-5|TRBJ2-7
CASSYSIQFYEQYF
>TRBV5-4|TRBJ2-1
CASSLGGRGTYNEQFF
>TRBV4-3|TRBJ1-2
CASSQALWDGNTF
>TRBV20-1|TRBJ2-3
CSAPPPGLADADTQYF
>TRBV11-2|TRBJ2-7
CASSANMGLTDYEQYF
>TRBV4-2|TRBJ1-5
CASSQGPASNQPQHF
>TRBV10-2|TRBJ2-5
CASSAQYF
>TRBV2|TRBJ2-7
CASSIGQGIVEQYF
>TRBV10-2|TRBJ2-3
CASSGRGLAGGNEQYF
>TRBV30|TRBJ1-5
CAWRSTGVGQPQHF
>TRBV20-1|TRBJ1-1
CSGPKGINTEAFF
>TRBV5-1|TRBJ1-4
CASSLIGQGLNEKLFF
>TRBV10-1|TRBJ2-7
CASSEGLGESYEQYF
>TRBV6-5|TRBJ1-1
CASSYGTGTNTEAFF
>TRBV29-1|TRBJ1-1
CSVRQFTEAFF
>TRBV5-6|TRBJ2-7
CASSPSGAYEQYF
>TRBV30|TRBJ2-7
CAWSVRDEQYF
>TRBV28|TRBJ1-4
CASSRRQERRNEKLFF
>TRBV10-2|TRBJ2-3
CASSDSPRILSTDTQYF
>TRBV25-1|TRBJ1-1
CASSVEGVNTEAFF
>TRBV20-1|TRBJ1-1
CSARLRGNTEAFF
>TRBV5-3|TRBJ2-1
CARSYLDEQFF
>TRBV20-1|TRBJ2-7
CSARVGQGLYEQYF
>TRBV5-5|TRBJ2-3
CASNSGGATDTQYF
>TRBV2|TRBJ1-6
CASSLLPENSPLHF
>TRBV3-1|TRBJ2-7
CASSPRRDRTYEQYF
>TRBV29-1|TRBJ2-5
CSVEGRRGGTQYF
>TRBV7-8|TRBJ2-2
CASSLPTVTGELFF
>TRBV5-5|TRBJ1-5
CASSLGFYSNQPQHF
>TRBV24-1|TRBJ2-2
CATGGTVGTGELFF
>TRBV10-2|TRBJ2-2
CASSQTPGEVGTGELFF
>TRBV28|TRBJ1-3
CASSYLNSGNTIYF
>TRBV12-3/TRBV12-4|TRBJ1-4
CASSPGDRGNEKLFF